This T cell receptor (beta chain) was identified in a study of cytomegalovirus exposure and HLA in healthy donors. Study-wide results and limits: Apart from CMV serostatus, no immune exposure information was available. A link between a missense DCLRE1C variant and TCR beta V- and J-gene trimming emerged from a later analysis.

As concerns this clone: Its target is unknown.

Among the donors, all were healthy bone marrow donors. The germline CDR1 and CDR2 sequences are MDHEN and SYDVKM. V gave up 2 bases and J gave up 4 bases; unmatched junction bases: 11. This CDR3 contains 20 residues. PCR used 60 Vbeta primers and 13 Jbeta primers. Profiled with immunoSEQ multiplex PCR; TCRdb holds only in-frame clones, not every one. This sample has 99,000 or so clones, with about 83% found just once. The TCR was taken from a man aged 55 to 70 in good health and CMV-seropositive. The material sequenced was PBMCs. J is TRBJ2-1 and V is TRBV28; 16 nucleotides align to TRBD2. CDR3 amino acids: CASSLPYLGTSGGAYNEQFF. The CDR3 DNA is TGTGCCAGCAGTTTACCGTATTTAGGGACTAGCGGGGGGGCATACAATGAGCAGTTCTTC.